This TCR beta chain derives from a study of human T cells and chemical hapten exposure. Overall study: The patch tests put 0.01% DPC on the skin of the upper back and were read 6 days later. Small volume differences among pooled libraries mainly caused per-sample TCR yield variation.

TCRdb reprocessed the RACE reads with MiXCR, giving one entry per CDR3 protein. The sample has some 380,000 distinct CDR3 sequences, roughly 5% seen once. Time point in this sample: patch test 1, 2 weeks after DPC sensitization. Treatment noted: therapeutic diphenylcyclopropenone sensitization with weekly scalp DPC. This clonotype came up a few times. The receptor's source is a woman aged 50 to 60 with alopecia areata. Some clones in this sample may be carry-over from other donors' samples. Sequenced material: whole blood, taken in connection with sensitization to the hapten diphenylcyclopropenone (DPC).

The CDR3: CSAPETVYGYTF. As DNA, the CDR3 is TGCAGTGCCCCCGAGACGGTCTATGGCTACACCTTC. V is TRBV20-1 and J is TRBJ1-2; unclear D gene. This CDR3 region has 12 residues. Deletions cut 6 bases from V and 4 bases from J, with 12 bases between. In germline, CDR1 is DFQATT, CDR2 SNEGSKA (reference sequence).